The clone carrying this T cell receptor (beta chain) appeared once. Its antigen remains unknown. Germline V lookup: CDR1 MNHNS, CDR2 SASEGT. V was trimmed by 2 bases and J by 4 bases, leaving 11 bases between them. The CDR3 is 14 amino acids. Profiling relied on immunoSEQ multiplex PCR, and the TCRdb table lists in-frame clones only, not all of them. This table has 85,000 to 100,000 clones, about 91% appearing once. The sample originates from a study of OX40 agonist ivuxolimab in advanced cancers. Whole-study results and caveats: Partial responders treated at 0.1-3.0 mg/kg exhibited clonal expansion among the lowest measured.

This chain joins TRBV6-1 and TRBJ1-1; D possibly corresponds to TRBD1 (6 bases). Sequences were derived from CD4+ or CD8+ T cells sorted from blood, sampled in a trial of the OX40 agonist ivuxolimab. The sequence was collected from an adult with an advanced solid tumor such as melanoma, head and neck, liver or kidney cancer. The DNA of the CDR3 is TGTGCCAGCAGTGAACAGGGGCCGGCCACTGAAGCTTTCTTT. Amino acids: CASSEQGPATEAFF.